These T cell receptor beta chains were read from a single sample in a study of cytomegalovirus exposure and HLA in healthy donors. Profiled with immunoSEQ multiplex PCR; TCRdb holds only in-frame clones, not every one. The table includes around 150,000 clones, around 75% detected once. The sample taken for sequencing was PBMCs. Every receptor here comes from a male donor in good health and CMV-seronegative. The CDR3 runs from the conserved cysteine through the conserved F or W. Fields, in order: clone size, J gene, V gene, D gene, CDR3 DNA, CDR3 protein. A D gene is named only where the DNA matches it firmly. Clone sizes are given selectively: once, few, many, or a class where the clone is expanded.

once	TRBJ1-5	TRBV7-2	TRBD1	TGTGCCAGCAGCTTCGGACAGGGTTTCTTTCCCCAGCATTTT	CASSFGQGFFPQHF
few	TRBJ2-5	TRBV5-1	TRBD1	TGCGCCAGCAGCTTGAGTGGAGGGACAGGGAGGCAAGAGACCCAGTACTTC	CASSLSGGTGRQETQYF
.	TRBJ2-3	TRBV2	.	TGTGCCAGCAGTGTTCGCTCTGCAGGGGTGGGGCTCACAGATACGCAGTATTTT	CASSVRSAGVGLTDTQYF
.	TRBJ1-2	TRBV7-9	.	TGTGCCAGCAGCACTGACAGCTATGGCTACACCTTC	CASSTDSYGYTF
.	TRBJ2-7	TRBV9	TRBD2	TGTGCCAGCAGCGCCTACGGGACTAGCGGGTACGAGCAGTACTTC	CASSAYGTSGYEQYF
.	TRBJ1-5	TRBV6-1	.	TGTGCCAGCAGTCGCCCAACCCAGGGTCGAATAGAGCATTTT	CASSRPTQGRIEHF
few	TRBJ2-6	TRBV9	.	TGTGCCAGCAGCCTCAGACACTCTGGGGCCAACGTCCTGACTTTC	CASSLRHSGANVLTF
few	TRBJ2-2	TRBV18	TRBD2	TGTGCCAGCTCACCTTATATTAGCGGGGTGAACACCGGGGAGCTGTTTTTT	CASSPYISGVNTGELFF
.	TRBJ2-4	TRBV9	.	TGTGCCAGCAGCCCCCCCCGGGGAAACATTCAGTACTTC	CASSPPRGNIQYF
once	TRBJ1-2	TRBV15	.	TGTGCCACCAGCAGAGATGCTGGGAGCTATGGCTACACCTTC	CATSRDAGSYGYTF
.	TRBJ2-7	TRBV11-2	TRBD1	TGTGCCAGCAGCTTAAGATCCCGGGACAGGGTCTACGAGCAGTACTTC	CASSLRSRDRVYEQYF
.	TRBJ2-3	TRBV7-9	.	TGTGCCAGCAGCCCAACCATGATCAGGGGTACAGATACGCAGTATTTT	CASSPTMIRGTDTQYF
.	TRBJ2-1	TRBV27	TRBD2	TGTGCCAGCAGTTCCTGGGCGGGGGGGCCTGAGAATGAGCAGTTCTTC	CASSSWAGGPENEQFF
.	TRBJ1-3	TRBV28	.	TGTGCCAGCAGTTTGAGCAGGGTGTCCGGAAACACCATATATTTT	CASSLSRVSGNTIYF
once	TRBJ1-1	TRBV7-9	TRBD1	TGTGCCAGCAGCTTAGCGACGGGACAGGGGGCTTCTGAAGCTTTCTTT	CASSLATGQGASEAFF
.	TRBJ1-2	TRBV2	.	TGTGCCAGTAGAGGGACCGGGGGAGGCTACACCTTC	CASRGTGGGYTF
few	TRBJ2-1	TRBV30	TRBD1	TGTGCCTGGAGTGGCGACAGGGGCTACAATGAGCAGTTCTTC	CAWSGDRGYNEQFF
.	TRBJ2-3	TRBV4-1	.	TGCGCCAGCAGCCAAGATTACGGGGAAAGCACAGATACGCAGTATTTT	CASSQDYGESTDTQYF